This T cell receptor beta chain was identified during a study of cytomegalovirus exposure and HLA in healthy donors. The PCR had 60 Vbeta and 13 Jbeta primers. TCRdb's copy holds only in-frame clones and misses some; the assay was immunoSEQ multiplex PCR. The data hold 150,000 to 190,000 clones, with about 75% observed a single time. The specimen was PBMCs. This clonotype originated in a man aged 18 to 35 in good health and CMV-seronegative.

The CDR3 region is CASSPGIGYEQYF. CDR3 DNA: TGTGCCAGTAGCCCGGGGATCGGCTACGAGCAGTACTTC. The rearrangement joins TRBV19 to TRBJ2-7; tentative D call: TRBD2 (5 bases). V lost 6 bases to trimming and J lost 3 bases, with 12 bases between them. Germline CDR1 is LNHDA and CDR2 is SQIVND (reference sequence). The CDR3 runs 13 residues.